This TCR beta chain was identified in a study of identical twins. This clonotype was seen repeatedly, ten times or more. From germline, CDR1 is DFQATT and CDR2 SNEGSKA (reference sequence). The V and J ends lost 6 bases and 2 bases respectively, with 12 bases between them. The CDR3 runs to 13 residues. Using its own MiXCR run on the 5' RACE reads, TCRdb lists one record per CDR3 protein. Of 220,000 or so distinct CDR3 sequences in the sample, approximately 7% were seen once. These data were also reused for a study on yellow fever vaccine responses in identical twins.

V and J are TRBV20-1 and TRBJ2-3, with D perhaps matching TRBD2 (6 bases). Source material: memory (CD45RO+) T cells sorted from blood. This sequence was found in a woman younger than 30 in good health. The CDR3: CSAPAGHTDTQYF. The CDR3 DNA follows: TGCAGTGCCCCAGCGGGCCACACAGATACGCAGTATTTT.